This T cell receptor (beta chain) was recovered during a study of shared clonotypes between healthy human individuals. This CDR3 comprises 15 residues. Per the germline V gene, CDR1 is SGHTA and CDR2 is FQGTGA. Trimming shortened V by 2 bases and J by 1 base, and 8 bases separated the two germline ends. The protocol was immunoSEQ multiplex PCR, while the TCRdb copy is restricted to in-frame clones and leaves out a portion. The sample consists of 850,000 to 1,200,000 clones, more than 60% of them appearing once. This receptor was identified in a man between 18 and 35 years old in good health. J is TRBJ2-2 and V is TRBV7-3; maybe TRBD1 (6 bases). Sequencing input: memory CD4+ T cells sorted from blood. Specified subset: CD45RA-negative fraction. This CDR3 reads CASSLEGGNTGELFF. The CDR3 DNA follows: TGTGCCAGCAGCTTAGAAGGGGGGAACACCGGGGAGCTGTTTTTT.